These 2 T cell receptor beta chains were sequenced from one sample in a study of identical twins. TCRdb ran MiXCR on the 5' RACE reads and lists one entry per CDR3 protein. The table has roughly 250,000 distinct CDR3 sequences, around 15% seen once; the top ten hold under 9.5%. Material: memory (CD45RO+) T cells sorted from blood. The source is a woman between 18 and 30 years old in good health.

This clonotype was seen only a few times. The chain couples TRBV7-2 to TRBJ2-7; 7 nucleotides agree with TRBD2. The CDR3 contains 15 residues. V lost 1 base and J lost 2; bases outside the gene matches: 5. The germline CDR1 and CDR2 sequences are SGHTA and FQGNSA. The CDR3 spells CASSLGAGGAYEQYF. The CDR3 DNA follows: TGTGCCAGCAGCTTAGGGGCTGGGGGGGCCTACGAGCAGTACTTC. Using reference TRBV7-2 and TRBJ2-7 for the parts outside the CDR3, the full variable domain is GAGVSQSPSNKVTEKGKDVELRCDPISGHTALYWYRQSLGQGLEFLIYFQGNSAPDKSGLPSDRFSAERTGGSVSTLTIQRTQQEDSAVYLCASSLGAGGAYEQYFGPGTRLTVT.

The rearrangement joins TRBV6-2 or TRBV6-3 to TRBJ2-7; unclear D gene. Germline values: CDR1 MNHEY, CDR2 SVGEGT. Trimming took 7 bases from V and 6 from J, leaving 19 bases between them. The CDR3 is 14 amino acids. As DNA, the CDR3 is TGTGCCAGCACGAAACTTCGGGTGGTAGGCGAGCAGTACTTC. Amino acid sequence: CASTKLRVVGEQYF.